These 30 T cell receptor beta chains were sequenced from one sample in a study of T-cell reconstitution after alpha-beta-depleted transplantation in children. The TCRbeta library was prepared with unique molecular identifiers. Via MiXCR, TCRdb re-called the PCR reads, giving one row per CDR3 protein. The data show hundreds of thousands of distinct CDR3 sequences, with around a sixth seen just once and under 1.2% held by the top ten. The sample was PBMCs from the stem cell graft donor, taken from the stem cell graft. The receptors derive from a human donor who donated a stem cell graft to a child with acute myeloid leukemia.

With regard to this clonotype: A much bigger clone sits one base away, suggesting this may be a read error. This chain's CDR3 is CGTSDPFDSRTGELFF. CDR3 nucleotides: TGTGGCACCAGTGATCCATTCGACAGTCGCACCGGGGAGCTGTTTTTT. The J gene is TRBJ2-2, the V gene TRBV24-1, with D tentatively TRBD1 (5 bases). The CDR3 totals 16 residues. The V gene's germline CDR1 is KGHDR and CDR2 SFDVKD.

The V and J genes are TRBV12-3 or TRBV12-4 and TRBJ2-2; D unresolved. The CDR3 spans 12 residues. V gave up 4 bases and J gave up 10 bases, with 10 bases separating them. In DNA form, the CDR3 reads TGTGCCAGCAGTTCCCCGAGTCTGGAGCTGTTTTTT. Residues: CASSSPSLELFF.

This clonotype was counted ten times or more. The V and J genes are TRBV20-1 and TRBJ2-1, with D unresolved. Trimming left V 0 bases short and J 7 bases short, with 13 bases between. This CDR3 has 14 amino acids. Germline V lookup: CDR1 DFQATT, CDR2 SNEGSKA (reference sequence). The CDR3 bases are TGCAGTGCTAGAGAAGGGAACACCGTTAATGAGCAGTTCTTC. This gives the protein CSAREGNTVNEQFF.

This clonotype occurred many times. The chain has TRBV10-3 and TRBJ2-1; no clear D gene. The CDR3 has 14 residues. Trimming shortened V by 0 bases and J by 6 bases, and 9 bases separated the two germline ends. Germline V gene lookup returns CDR1 ENHRY and CDR2 SYGVKD. The CDR3 nucleotides are TGTGCCATCAGTGAGTCGAGTCTTTCCAATGAGCAGTTCTTC. This sequence encodes CAISESSLSNEQFF.

This clonotype showed up just a few times. The chain has TRBV15 and TRBJ2-7, with 7 bases aligning to TRBD1. The CDR3 extends over 13 amino acids. Germline CDR1 is LNHNV and CDR2 is YYDKDF (reference sequence). The ends lost 1 base at V and 7 bases at J; junction bases unmatched: 4. The CDR3 region has the DNA TGTGCCACCAGCAGAGCCACAGGGGAGGAGCAGTACGTC. It yields the protein CATSRATGEEQYV.

This clonotype was picked up many times. The V call is TRBV10-3, the J call TRBJ2-5; TRBD1 matches at 7 bases. Germline CDR1 and CDR2: ENHRY and SYGVKD. The CDR3 loop spans 16 amino acids. J was trimmed by 2 bases and V by 0 bases; bases with no gene match: 6. The CDR3 is CAISESQAGGQETQYF. The CDR3 DNA follows: TGTGCCATCAGTGAGTCACAAGCAGGGGGACAAGAGACCCAGTACTTC.

Ten or more counts support this clonotype. The chain joins TRBV27 to TRBJ2-1; 8 nucleotides agree with TRBD1. CDR3 length equals 16 residues. V lost 5 bases and J lost 7; bases outside the gene matches: 13. Germline values: CDR1 MNHEY, CDR2 SMNVEV (reference sequence). The CDR3 bases are TGTGCCAGCAGTCCCCTCCCAGGGGGCGCGTATAATGAGCAGTTCTTC. It translates to CASSPLPGGAYNEQFF.

This chain uses TRBV7-9 with TRBJ2-5; 7 bases map to TRBD2. CDR1 and CDR2 from the germline V gene are SEHNR and FQNEAQ (reference sequence). The V and J ends lost 3 bases and 0 bases, in that order; junction bases with no gene match: 10. CDR3 size: 17 residues. CDR3 loop: CASSLWKASGYQETQYF. In DNA form, the CDR3 reads TGTGCCAGCAGCTTGTGGAAGGCTAGCGGCTACCAAGAGACCCAGTACTTC.

This clonotype came up a few times. This chain uses TRBV7-2 with TRBJ1-5; 10 bases agree with TRBD1. Unmatched junction bases numbered 12, after V lost 3 bases and J lost 10 bases. Germline CDR1 is SGHTA and CDR2 is FQGNSA. The CDR3 extends over 16 amino acids. The CDR3 spells CASSLTGGSGGKPQHF. CDR3 bases: TGTGCCAGCAGCTTGACAGGGGGCTCGGGAGGGAAACCCCAGCATTTT.

This clonotype was observed many times. The gene calls are TRBV5-6 and TRBJ1-4; D is unresolved. This CDR3 has 14 amino acids. V was clipped by 4 bases and J by 5 bases, with 12 bases between them. CDR1 is SGHDT, CDR2 YYEEEE, per germline. The CDR3 coding sequence is TGTGCCAGCAGCCCTACATTAAGGAATGAAAAACTGTTTTTT. Translation gives CASSPTLRNEKLFF.

This clonotype was found many times. The rearrangement links TRBV20-1 to TRBJ2-7; D could derive from TRBD1 or TRBD2 (5 bases each). Per germline, CDR1 DFQATT and CDR2 SNEGSKA (reference sequence). Trimming took 7 bases from V and 4 from J, leaving 20 bases between them. The CDR3 totals 14 residues. For the CDR3, the DNA is TGCAGTGTTCAGTCCGGGGCAGAAGCTTACGAGCAGTACTTC. Amino acids: CSVQSGAEAYEQYF.

In its sample, this clonotype was seen many times. V and J are TRBV7-2 and TRBJ1-2; TRBD1 aligns across 7 bases. CDR3 length equals 14 residues. Per the germline V gene, CDR1 is SGHTA and CDR2 is FQGNSA. Trimming removed 4 bases from V and 1 base from J; junction bases left unmatched: 3. In nucleotides, the CDR3 is TGTGCCAGCAGCTCTCACAGGGGTAACTATGGCTACACCTTC. It codes for CASSSHRGNYGYTF.

In its sample, this clonotype was seen a few times. The genes are TRBV7-3 and TRBJ1-1; D unclear. Germline V lookup: CDR1 SGHTA, CDR2 FQGTGA. Trimming cost V 5 bases and J 5 bases, with 12 bases left between them. The CDR3 extends over 13 amino acids. CDR3 in amino acids: CASSLTRWTEAFF. As DNA, the CDR3 is TGTGCCAGCAGCCTGACTCGGTGGACTGAAGCTTTCTTT.

This clonotype was seen only a few times. The chain carries TRBV18 and TRBJ2-3, with D uncertain. V lost 6 bases, J lost 2 bases, and 6 bases lay in between. The CDR3 extends over 12 amino acids. Germline V gene data show CDR1 as KGHSH and CDR2 as LQKENI. In DNA form, the CDR3 reads TGTGCCAGCTCTTACGCCACAGATACGCAGTATTTT. Translation gives CASSYATDTQYF.

The chain has TRBV7-2 and TRBJ2-2; 7 nucleotides agree with TRBD1. The length of the CDR3 is 16 residues. Unmatched junction bases numbered 6, after V lost 5 bases and J lost 0 bases. The germline V gene encodes CDR1 SGHTA and CDR2 FQGNSA. The CDR3 sequence is CASSPGTDSNTGELFF. CDR3 in DNA: TGTGCCAGCAGCCCTGGGACAGACTCGAACACCGGGGAGCTGTTTTTT.

This clonotype came up a few times. This chain joins TRBV20-1 and TRBJ2-1; 8 nucleotides line up with TRBD2. Germline V gives CDR1 DFQATT, CDR2 SNEGSKA (reference sequence). The trim removed 5 bases at V and 10 bases at J, leaving 7 bases unmatched. The length of the CDR3 is 12 residues. CDR3 bases: TGCAGTGCTCACCGGGGGGGCGGGGAGCAGTTCTTC. Protein: CSAHRGGGEQFF.

The J gene is TRBJ2-1, the V gene TRBV2; D perhaps matches TRBD1 (5 bases). Trimming left V 3 bases short and J 8 bases short, with 17 bases between. The CDR3 totals 15 residues. In germline, CDR1 is SNHLY, CDR2 FYNNEI. The CDR3, as DNA: TGTGCCAGCAGTGAGGGATGGCAGGGAAAAGATGAGCAGTTCTTC. It yields the protein CASSEGWQGKDEQFF.

There are a few counts of this clonotype. The rearrangement joins TRBV30 to TRBJ2-1; D gene ambiguous. The CDR3 is 13 amino acids. Germline V lookup: CDR1 GTSNPN, CDR2 SVGIG (reference sequence). Trimming pared 1 base from V and 2 bases from J, leaving 6 bases between. CDR3 in DNA: TGTGCCTGGAGTGATGGTACCTACAATGAGCAGTTCTTC. Its translation: CAWSDGTYNEQFF.

A word on this clonotype: This clone may be a read error of a much larger clone one base away. The CDR3: CSARPAPQNTGELSF. The CDR3 region has the DNA TGCAGTGCTAGACCCGCCCCCCAGAACACCGGGGAGCTGTCTTTT. The rearrangement links TRBV20-1 to TRBJ2-2, with D maybe TRBD2 (5 bases). There are 15 residues in the CDR3. Looked up from germline, CDR1 is DFQATT and CDR2 is SNEGSKA (reference sequence).

This clonotype was picked up many times. The rearrangement joins TRBV20-1 to TRBJ1-1; 7 bases agree with TRBD1. The germline gives CDR1 DFQATT, CDR2 SNEGSKA (reference sequence). The CDR3 contains 15 residues. The trim removed 1 base at V and 1 base at J, leaving 6 bases unmatched. In nucleotides, the CDR3 is TGCAGTGCTAGAGGTACAGGGGCCCCGAACACTGAAGCTTTCTTT. Translating it yields CSARGTGAPNTEAFF.

The chain links TRBV7-3 to TRBJ1-1; TRBD1 might be the D (5 bases). The germline V and J ends were trimmed by 1 base and 0 bases, with 9 bases remaining between them. Germline V gene lookup returns CDR1 SGHTA and CDR2 FQGTGA. CDR3 length: 15 residues. CDR3 bases: TGTGCCAGCAGCTTAAGGGCAGGGATGAACACTGAAGCTTTCTTT. Protein product: CASSLRAGMNTEAFF.

This clonotype was counted ten times or more. V is TRBV27 and J is TRBJ2-1; 7 nucleotides line up with TRBD1. This CDR3 contains 12 residues. The J segment lost 9 bases and the V segment lost 8 bases, leaving 7 bases of the junction unmatched. The germline gives CDR1 MNHEY, CDR2 SMNVEV (reference sequence). This CDR3 is CASARGGGEQFF. DNA for the CDR3: TGTGCCAGCGCCCGAGGGGGCGGTGAGCAGTTCTTC.

This clonotype was counted between two and nine times. The V gene is TRBV7-8, the J gene TRBJ2-7, with D tentatively TRBD1 (6 bases). The V gene's germline CDR1 is SGHVS and CDR2 FQNEAQ. The CDR3 has 14 residues. Trimming removed 1 base at V and 6 bases at J, with 13 bases between. The CDR3 loop reads CASSLETGLSEQYF. The CDR3 DNA is TGTGCCAGCAGCTTAGAGACAGGTTTGTCCGAGCAGTACTTC.

This clonotype was observed a handful of times. The chain uses TRBV7-8 and TRBJ1-4, with 7 bases aligning to TRBD1. Germline V gene data show CDR1 as SGHVS and CDR2 as FQNEAQ. The CDR3 runs to 16 residues. The J segment lost 8 bases and the V segment lost 1 base, leaving 10 bases of the junction unmatched. This CDR3 reads CASSLVSRDSREKLFF. In nucleotides, the CDR3 is TGTGCCAGCAGCTTAGTGAGCCGGGACAGTCGGGAAAAACTGTTTTTT.

This clonotype was counted between two and nine times. The V gene is TRBV6-1, the J gene TRBJ2-5; 7 positions match TRBD1. With V trimmed by 6 bases and J by 5 bases, 9 bases remained unmatched. This CDR3 is built from 14 residues. Germline V gene sequence: CDR1 MNHNS, CDR2 SASEGT. The CDR3 protein is CASRDPGGLETQYF. CDR3 nucleotides: TGTGCCAGCAGAGACCCAGGGGGTTTGGAGACCCAGTACTTC.

This clonotype was detected a few times. The gene calls are TRBV20-1 and TRBJ2-7, with D possibly called TRBD1 or TRBD2 (6 bases each). V gave up 8 bases and J gave up 2 bases, with 19 bases separating them. The CDR3 runs 14 residues. The germline CDR1 and CDR2 sequences are DFQATT and SNEGSKA (reference sequence). The CDR3 coding sequence is TGCAGTCTTAGGGGGGCAGACCTCACCTACGAGCAGTACGTC. It codes for CSLRGADLTYEQYV.

This clonotype was seen many times. This rearrangement joins TRBV6-5 to TRBJ1-2, with 9 bases fitting TRBD1. The CDR3 runs to 11 residues. Losses at the gene ends were 8 bases for V and 8 bases for J; bases not matched to a gene: 3. The germline V gene has CDR1 MNHEY and CDR2 SVGAGI. For the CDR3, the DNA is TGTGCCAGCTCACAGGGGGCGGGCTACACCTTC. Protein: CASSQGAGYTF.

The chain carries TRBV5-1 and TRBJ2-1; 9 positions agree with TRBD1. With V trimmed by 5 bases and J by 9 bases, 12 bases remained unmatched. This CDR3 has 15 residues. Germline CDR1 is SGHRS and CDR2 is YFSETQ. The CDR3 loop is CASSRRDRVQSEQFF. The CDR3 DNA is TGCGCCAGCAGTCGTCGGGACAGGGTCCAATCTGAGCAGTTCTTC.

Ten or more counts support this clonotype. The chain combines TRBV15 with TRBJ1-1; D gene ambiguous. The CDR3 consists of 13 residues. CDR1 is LNHNV and CDR2 is YYDKDF in the germline V gene (reference sequence). V shed 8 bases and J shed 1 base, with 11 bases lying between them. CDR3 region: CATRSRSNTEAFF. The CDR3 nucleotides are TGTGCCACCCGCTCGCGGTCGAACACTGAAGCTTTCTTT.

CDR3 coding DNA: TGCGCCAGCAGCTTGTTACCGACGTCCTACGAGCAGTACTTC. It codes for CASSLLPTSYEQYF. The chain couples TRBV5-1 to TRBJ2-7; D is undetermined. V was clipped by 1 base and J by 1 base, with 9 bases between them. This CDR3 spans 14 amino acids. Germline assignment: CDR1 SGHRS and CDR2 YFSETQ. Full variable domain (outside the CDR3, taken from reference TRBV5-1 and TRBJ2-7): KAGVTQTPRYLIKTRGQQVTLSCSPISGHRSVSWYQQTPGQGLQFLFEYFSETQRNKGNFPGRFSGRQFSNSRSEMNVSTLELGDSALYLCASSLLPTSYEQYFGPGTRLTVT.